This entry lists 15 T cell receptor beta chains sequenced from one sample in a study of CD8+ T cells in alopecia areata. TCR sequencing used cDNA made by reverse transcription of extracted RNA. Data came from immunoSEQ multiplex PCR; TCRdb stores just in-frame clones and leaves some out. The table lists some 51,000 clones, around 96% of them singletons, with around 24% in the top ten. The material was CD8+ T cells sorted from blood, obtained at week 0. The receptors originated from a human donor with alopecia areata.

Note on this clone: Other DNA sequences within the sample encode an identical CDR3. This rearrangement joins TRBV10-3 to TRBJ2-1; D not certain. Per germline, CDR1 ENHRY and CDR2 SYGVKD. The V end lost 4 bases, the J end lost 0 bases, and 13 bases lay between the germline ends. The CDR3 length is 16 residues. The DNA of the CDR3 is TGTGCCATCAGTGGGGCCGACCCCGTCTCCTACAATGAGCAGTTCTTC. Amino acid sequence: CAISGADPVSYNEQFF.

The chain couples TRBV9 to TRBJ2-3, with D unresolved. This CDR3 region has 17 residues. Deletions cut 0 bases from V and 2 bases from J, with 16 bases between. Per germline, CDR1 SGDLS and CDR2 YYNGEE. Here the CDR3 DNA reads TGTGCCAGCAGCGTAGACTTCGGCATCCCTTACACAGATACGCAGTATTTT. It specifies CASSVDFGIPYTDTQYF.

V and J are TRBV5-4 and TRBJ2-1; TRBD1 agrees at 7 bases. Germline CDR1 and CDR2: SGHNT and YYREEE (reference sequence). CDR3 length equals 13 residues. The J segment lost 3 bases and the V segment lost 3 bases, leaving 0 bases of the junction unmatched. The CDR3 region is CASSWDSYNEQFF. For the CDR3, the DNA is TGTGCCAGCAGCTGGGACAGCTACAATGAGCAGTTCTTC.

The J gene is TRBJ2-7, the V gene TRBV4-1; unclear D gene. Germline V gene lookup returns CDR1 MGHRA and CDR2 YSYEKL. Trimming stripped 0 bases from V and 2 bases from J, with 14 bases between. The CDR3 runs 16 residues. The chain's CDR3 is CASSQESASPTYEQYF. The CDR3 DNA reads TGCGCCAGCAGCCAAGAATCTGCGTCACCTACCTACGAGCAGTACTTC.

This clone was counted a single time. This chain joins TRBV7-6 and TRBJ2-1, with D perhaps TRBD2 (6 bases). Germline V gives CDR1 SGHVS, CDR2 FNYEAQ. The CDR3 is made up of 14 amino acids. V lost 2 bases to trimming and J lost 6 bases, with 11 bases between them. CDR3 sequence: CASSLTGVPNEQFF. CDR3 in DNA: TGTGCCAGCAGCTTAACGGGGGTGCCCAATGAGCAGTTCTTC.

In this sample, this clone turned up once. The CDR3 nucleotides are TGCGCCAGCAGCCAAGATTATAGCGGGGGTAGAACAGATACGCAGTATTTT. Protein sequence: CASSQDYSGGRTDTQYF. This chain uses TRBV4-3 with TRBJ2-3; 9 nucleotides agree with TRBD2. The J segment lost 3 bases and the V segment lost 0 bases, leaving 7 bases of the junction unmatched. CDR3 length: 17 residues. Germline-derived CDR1 and CDR2 are LGHNA and YSLEER.

The chain combines TRBV7-2 with TRBJ2-5, with TRBD2 as a possible D gene (5 bases). The CDR3 spans 15 residues. Germline CDR1 and CDR2: SGHTA and FQGNSA. Trimming stripped 1 base from V and 4 bases from J, with 13 bases between. The CDR3 sequence: CASSLGGSVGETQYF. As DNA, the CDR3 is TGTGCCAGCAGCTTAGGGGGTAGCGTCGGAGAGACCCAGTACTTC. Full variable domain (remainder filled in from reference TRBV7-2 and TRBJ2-5): GAGVSQSPSNKVTEKGKDVELRCDPISGHTALYWYRQSLGQGLEFLIYFQGNSAPDKSGLPSDRFSAERTGGSVSTLTIQRTQQEDSAVYLCASSLGGSVGETQYFGPGTRLLVL.

A single count supports this clone. The gene calls are TRBV4-3 and TRBJ2-2; D is possibly TRBD2 (6 bases). This CDR3 has 16 residues. CDR1 LGHNA and CDR2 YSLEER come from the germline V gene. Deletions cut 0 bases from V and 5 bases from J, with 13 bases between. The CDR3 here is CASSQDRGMGTGELFF. The CDR3 DNA sequence: TGCGCCAGCAGCCAAGATCGGGGGATGGGGACCGGGGAGCTGTTTTTT.

This clone was observed a single time. For the CDR3, the DNA is TGTGCCAGCAGCTCCGGACAGGAAGAAGAAAAACTGTTTTTT. Protein sequence: CASSSGQEEEKLFF. This chain links TRBV13 with TRBJ1-4, with TRBD1 matching 7 bases. V gave up 4 bases and J gave up 8 bases; unmatched junction bases: 7. The CDR3 loop spans 14 amino acids. Germline lookup yields CDR1 PRHDT and CDR2 FYEKMQ (reference sequence).

The chain combines TRBV7-9 with TRBJ1-6; 9 bases fit TRBD1. From germline, CDR1 is SEHNR and CDR2 FQNEAQ (reference sequence). The ends lost 5 bases at V and 7 bases at J; junction bases unmatched: 3. CDR3 length: 14 amino acids. The CDR3 nucleotides read TGTGCCAGCAGCCGGACAGGGGAGAATTCACCCCTCCACTTT. As protein: CASSRTGENSPLHF.

The rearrangement joins TRBV11-2 to TRBJ2-1, with TRBD1 matching 7 bases. Germline-derived CDR1 and CDR2 are SGHAT and FQNNGV. Trimming cost V 5 bases and J 7 bases; bases outside gene matches: 5. The CDR3 sequence is 13 residues long. CDR3 nucleotides: TGTGCCAGCAGCATCGGGACAGAGAATGAGCAGTTCTTC. Encoded protein: CASSIGTENEQFF.

The chain links TRBV5-6 to TRBJ1-5; D possibly corresponds to TRBD1 (5 bases). The V end was cut by 3 bases, the J end by 0 bases, with 19 bases between. The CDR3 is made up of 18 amino acids. The germline V gene encodes CDR1 SGHDT and CDR2 YYEEEE. The CDR3 region is CASSSGVRGPHSNQPQHF. The DNA of the CDR3 is TGTGCCAGCAGCTCTGGTGTAAGGGGTCCTCATAGCAATCAGCCCCAGCATTTT.

The V and J genes are TRBV4-2 and TRBJ2-1; 11 positions match TRBD1. The V gene's germline CDR1 is LGHNA and CDR2 YNFKEQ. The CDR3 sequence is 18 residues long. Trimming removed 1 base from V and 5 bases from J; junction bases left unmatched: 10. Here the CDR3 DNA reads TGTGCCAGCAGCCAAGTTTATGGGGGACAGGGGGTGAACAATGAGCAGTTCTTC. Translating gives CASSQVYGGQGVNNEQFF.

The chain recombines TRBV7-9 with TRBJ2-3, with a tentative D call TRBD1 (5 bases). CDR3 length: 16 amino acids. Germline lookup yields CDR1 SEHNR and CDR2 FQNEAQ (reference sequence). V lost 4 bases to trimming and J lost 0 bases, with 14 bases between them. The CDR3, as DNA: TGTGCCAGCAGCTCCTTTCGACAGTCAAGCACAGATACGCAGTATTTT. Translation: CASSSFRQSSTDTQYF.

The chain recombines TRBV25-1 with TRBJ2-7, with D possibly TRBD1 on 8 matching bases. Germline CDR1 and CDR2: MGHDK and SYGVNS. The CDR3 covers 14 residues. Trimming shortened V by 5 bases and J by 2 bases, and 13 bases separated the two germline ends. The CDR3 sequence is CASSHRGGTYEQYF. The CDR3 DNA is TGTGCCAGCAGTCACAGGGGGGGCACCTACGAGCAGTACTTC.